This note documents a single TCR beta chain sequence. The antigen is not known. This sample was included in a study of CD4 T cells in relation to SARS-CoV-2 and coronaviruses. Study background: After about nine days of antigen culture, PBMC TCR beta CDR3s were sequenced. Controls used an HIV-1 Nef peptide pool or no peptide. Shared crossreactive spike epitopes were mapped to their HLA restriction.

Germline loops: CDR1 LNHDA, CDR2 SQIVND (reference sequence). V shed 4 bases, J shed 5 bases, and the junction held 9 bases outside the gene matches. CDR3 length equals 15 residues. CD4+ T cells from unexposed donors were obtained before the COVID-19 pandemic (2011-2018). Isolation of CD4+ T cells took place after 10 days in culture. As cell numbers allowed, unexposed-donor CD4+ T cells faced SARS-CoV-2 S/N and four cold-coronavirus spikes. The method was immunoSEQ multiplex PCR; TCRdb's version includes in-frame clones alone and lacks a portion of them. The top ten hold 19% of the sample, which has 20,000 or so clones, 78% seen once.

J is TRBJ2-5 and V is TRBV19; TRBD2 matches 8 bases. Sequenced input: CD4+ T cells from PBMCs, cultured in vitro. This TCR was sampled from a human donor in good health. The CDR3 region has the DNA TGTGCCAGTAGTAGTACGGGACTAGTGACGGAGACCCAGTACTTC. Protein sequence: CASSSTGLVTETQYF.